The 29 T cell receptor beta chains reported below all come from one sample, sequenced in a study of cytotoxic CD8 clonotypes in ibrutinib-treated CLL (dated by TCRdb to 2020 to 2022). The library relied on the immunoSEQ multiplex PCR assay. This is the immuneACCESS table as TCRdb keeps it, with only in-frame sequences that have V and J called. A part of the clones is gone; compared with another copy, unresolved V genes explain less than half, and the rest is unexplained. The sample profile shows a few hundred thousand clones; roughly two thirds of them were found once. Of the sample, around 6.6% falls within the top ten clones. The sequenced sample was PBMCs, obtained after 36 months of ibrutinib treatment. These receptor sequences come from a human donor with chronic lymphocytic leukemia.

The rearrangement uses TRBV7-3 and TRBJ2-1, with TRBD1 matching 8 bases. The V gene end was trimmed by 5 bases and the J gene end by 6 bases; junction bases not matched to a gene: 9. CDR1 and CDR2 (germline): SGHTA, FQGTGA. CDR3 length: 15 amino acids. The CDR3 DNA reads TGTGCCAGCAGCCTCAGGACAGGGAGTTTCAATGAGCAGTTCTTC. It translates to CASSLRTGSFNEQFF. The whole variable domain, filled in from reference TRBV7-3 and TRBJ2-1, reads GAGVSQTPSNKVTEKGKYVELRCDPISGHTALYWYRQSLGQGPEFLIYFQGTGAADDSGLPNDRFFAVRPEGSVSTLKIQRTERGDSAVYLCASSLRTGSFNEQFFGPGTRLTVL.

The rearrangement uses TRBV7-2 and TRBJ2-4; 8 nucleotides agree with TRBD1. The germline gives CDR1 SGHTA, CDR2 FQGNSA. CDR3 length equals 13 residues. V lost 1 base to trimming and J lost 15 bases; unmatched junction nucleotides: 8. The CDR3 sequence: CASSLGRDRLWYF. The CDR3 nucleotides read TGTGCCAGCAGCTTAGGTCGGGACAGGCTGTGGTACTTC.

This clone turned up a few times. The chain combines TRBV5-1 with TRBJ1-1; D possibly corresponds to TRBD1 (6 bases). Trimming left V 1 base short and J 11 bases short, with 15 bases between. This CDR3 comprises 13 residues. Germline V gene lookup returns CDR1 SGHRS and CDR2 YFSETQ. This CDR3 is CASSLTGQKGAFF. The CDR3 bases are TGCGCCAGCAGCTTGACCGGACAGAAAGGGGCTTTCTTT.

The chain combines TRBV5-1 with TRBJ2-7; 9 nucleotides align to TRBD1. The V and J ends lost 2 bases and 4 bases, in that order; junction bases with no gene match: 13. Looked up from germline, CDR1 is SGHRS and CDR2 is YFSETQ. This CDR3 region has 17 residues. CDR3 coding DNA: TGCGCCAGCAGCTTCCGGGACAGGGCCTCTAAGTGGTACGAGCAGTACTTC. Residues: CASSFRDRASKWYEQYF.

This clone was detected only a few times. The rearrangement links TRBV5-1 to TRBJ2-7; D might be TRBD1 or TRBD2, each matching 7 bases. Per germline, CDR1 SGHRS and CDR2 YFSETQ. CDR3 length equals 20 residues. V was shortened by 2 bases and J by 0 bases, with 27 bases between the two germline ends. The CDR3 here is CASSLQTGSGGLIFSYEQYF. In DNA form, the CDR3 reads TGCGCCAGCAGCTTACAAACAGGGTCAGGGGGACTAATTTTCTCCTACGAGCAGTACTTC.

This clone was seen a handful of times. V and J are TRBV2 and TRBJ1-1; D call uncertain. Looked up from germline, CDR1 is SNHLY and CDR2 is FYNNEI. Trimming pared 4 bases from V and 3 bases from J, leaving 9 bases between. The CDR3 runs 13 residues. CDR3 DNA sequence: TGTGCCAGCAGTGTGGACGGTTACACTGAAGCTTTCTTT. Translating gives CASSVDGYTEAFF. The full variable domain, completed using reference TRBV2 and TRBJ1-1, is EPEVTQTPSHQVTQMGQEVILRCVPISNHLYFYWYRQILGQKVEFLVSFYNNEISEKSEIFDDQFSVERPDGSNFTLKIRSTKLEDSAMYFCASSVDGYTEAFFGQGTRLTVV.

The chain has TRBV28 and TRBJ2-3, with D possibly matching TRBD2 (5 bases). Per the germline V gene, CDR1 is MDHEN and CDR2 is SYDVKM. CDR3 length: 11 residues. The V and J ends lost 6 bases and 8 bases respectively, with 9 bases between them. CDR3: CASRRGSTQYF. The CDR3, as DNA: TGTGCCAGCAGACGAGGGAGTACGCAGTATTTT.

This clone was detected a few times. The rearrangement joins TRBV5-1 to TRBJ1-6, with D possibly matching TRBD1 (6 bases). Trimming stripped 0 bases from V and 7 bases from J, with 11 bases between. This CDR3 region has 15 residues. Germline lookup yields CDR1 SGHRS and CDR2 YFSETQ. The CDR3 nucleotides read TGCGCCAGCAGCTTGGTATCAGGGGCAAATTCACCCCTCCACTTT. Translating it yields CASSLVSGANSPLHF.

This clone was seen a few times. This chain connects TRBV7-2 to TRBJ1-5; D gene ambiguous. Trimming pared 4 bases from V and 5 bases from J, leaving 9 bases between. Germline-derived CDR1 and CDR2 are SGHTA and FQGNSA. CDR3 size: 13 residues. The CDR3 region has the DNA TGTGCCAGCAGCTCCGACACTTATCAGCCCCAGCATTTT. Protein sequence: CASSSDTYQPQHF.

This rearrangement joins TRBV19 to TRBJ1-2; D might be TRBD1 (6 bases). The CDR3 sequence is 12 residues long. CDR1 is LNHDA, CDR2 SQIVND, per germline (reference sequence). The CDR3 region has the DNA TGTGCTCGTATGGGGGGCAACTATGGCTACACCTTC. It translates to CARMGGNYGYTF.

This sequence joins TRBV7-6 and TRBJ2-5; tentatively, D is TRBD1 (5 bases). V dropped 3 bases and J dropped 4 bases, with 12 bases sitting between them. The CDR3 extends over 14 amino acids. Germline-derived CDR1 and CDR2 are SGHVS and FNYEAQ. CDR3: CASSLRRGLETQYF. CDR3 coding DNA: TGTGCCAGCAGCTTGCGTAGGGGATTAGAGACCCAGTACTTC. The complete variable domain, with remaining parts taken from reference TRBV7-6 and TRBJ2-5, reads GAGVSQSPRYKVTKRGQDVALRCDPISGHVSLYWYRQALGQGPEFLTYFNYEAQQDKSGLPNDRFSAERPEGSISTLTIQRTEQRDSAMYRCASSLRRGLETQYFGPGTRLLVL.

The rearrangement joins TRBV7-9 to TRBJ1-2, with 7 bases fitting TRBD1. The CDR3 has 16 amino acids. After removal of 5 bases from V and 4 bases from J, the junction contained 13 bases not matched to a gene. Per the germline V gene, CDR1 is SEHNR and CDR2 is FQNEAQ (reference sequence). The CDR3 is CASSGDPGQLVYGYTF. The DNA of the CDR3 is TGTGCCAGCAGCGGAGACCCGGGACAGCTGGTCTATGGCTACACCTTC. The full variable domain, in which reference TRBV7-9 and TRBJ1-2 provide the parts outside the CDR3, is DTGVSQNPRHKITKRGQNVTFRCDPISEHNRLYWYRQTLGQGPEFLTYFQNEAQLEKSRLLSDRFSAERPKGSFSTLEIQRTEQGDSAMYLCASSGDPGQLVYGYTFGSGTRLTVV.

This clone was found a few times. The chain recombines TRBV6-5 with TRBJ1-2, with TRBD1 matching 7 bases. CDR3 size: 16 residues. Germline CDR1 reads MNHEY; CDR2 reads SVGAGI. V trimming: 4 bases; J trimming: 2 bases; junction bases outside the gene matches: 10. The CDR3, as DNA: TGTGCCAGCAGTTTGGTCGCCGGACAGGCGAACTATGGCTACACCTTC. This translates into CASSLVAGQANYGYTF.

The chain uses TRBV5-5 and TRBJ1-5; 10 bases line up with TRBD1. The germline V gene encodes CDR1 SGHKS and CDR2 YYEKEE (reference sequence). This CDR3 has 15 residues. V was clipped by 0 bases and J by 8 bases; unmatched bases: 5. The CDR3 spells CASSLGLGQGKPQHF. In DNA form, the CDR3 reads TGTGCCAGCAGCTTGGGCTTGGGACAGGGGAAGCCCCAGCATTTT.

The sample holds a few counts of this clone. The chain is built from TRBV5-8 and TRBJ2-3, with D perhaps TRBD2 (5 bases). Germline V gives CDR1 SGHTS, CDR2 YDEGEE. The length of the CDR3 is 16 residues. The V end lost 4 bases, the J end lost 0 bases, and 15 bases lay between the germline ends. The CDR3 sequence is CASSARAGHSTDTQYF. DNA of the CDR3: TGTGCCAGCAGCGCCCGGGCGGGCCATAGCACAGATACGCAGTATTTT. The variable domain in full, with the rest retrieved from reference TRBV5-8 and TRBJ2-3, is EAGVTQSPTHLIKTRGQQATLRCSPISGHTSVYWYQQALGLGLQFLLWYDEGEERNRGNFPPRFSGRQFPNYSSELNVNALELEDSALYLCASSARAGHSTDTQYFGPGTRLTVL.

The chain recombines TRBV5-1 with TRBJ1-2; D possibly corresponds to TRBD1 (6 bases). Trimming cost V 1 base and J 2 bases, with 12 bases left between them. Germline V gene lookup returns CDR1 SGHRS and CDR2 YFSETQ. The length of the CDR3 is 15 residues. CDR3 loop: CASSLSGHTNYGYTF. CDR3 coding DNA: TGCGCCAGCAGCTTGTCGGGACACACAAACTATGGCTACACCTTC.

The chain carries TRBV4-2 and TRBJ2-2; 14 bases agree with TRBD2. Per germline, CDR1 LGHNA and CDR2 YNFKEQ. The J segment lost 8 bases and the V segment lost 0 bases, leaving 5 bases of the junction unmatched. The CDR3 spans 17 residues. CDR3 nucleotides: TGTGCCAGCAGCCAAGATTTGGGGACTAGCGGGGGTGGGGAGCTGTTTTTT. As protein: CASSQDLGTSGGGELFF.

This chain uses TRBV5-1 with TRBJ1-3; no reliable D call. The V and J ends lost 0 bases and 0 bases respectively, with 7 bases between them. The germline V gene has CDR1 SGHRS and CDR2 YFSETQ. This CDR3 is built from 15 residues. The CDR3 DNA follows: TGCGCCAGCAGCTTGGGAAGAAGCTCTGGAAACACCATATATTTT. It codes for CASSLGRSSGNTIYF.

The V and J genes are TRBV5-4 and TRBJ2-3; D is undetermined. CDR1 SGHNT and CDR2 YYREEE come from the germline V gene (reference sequence). CDR3 size: 15 residues. V lost 1 base and J 0 bases, leaving 9 bases between the germline ends. The CDR3 spells CASSLYIWSTDTQYF. DNA for the CDR3: TGTGCCAGCAGCTTGTACATCTGGAGCACAGATACGCAGTATTTT.

The chain has TRBV29-1 and TRBJ2-1, with D perhaps matching TRBD1 (5 bases). V lost 3 bases and J lost 3, with 15 bases in between. This CDR3 has 15 amino acids. CDR1 is SQVTM and CDR2 is ANQGSEA in the germline V gene. The CDR3 reads CSVDRARALYNEQFF. CDR3 sequence (DNA): TGCAGCGTTGACCGAGCCAGGGCCCTCTACAATGAGCAGTTCTTC.

This chain connects TRBV4-1 to TRBJ1-5, with a tentative D call TRBD1 (6 bases). V was cut by 3 bases and J by 4 bases, with 10 bases left in between. There are 14 residues in the CDR3. CDR1 and CDR2 from the germline V gene are MGHRA and YSYEKL. The CDR3 protein is CASSHGQGNQPQHF. For the CDR3, the DNA is TGCGCCAGCAGCCATGGGCAGGGGAATCAGCCCCAGCATTTT.

This clone was detected a few times. The chain employs TRBV6-5 and TRBJ1-3; unclear D gene. Germline V gene lookup returns CDR1 MNHEY and CDR2 SVGAGI. The CDR3 has 14 residues. V was shortened by 5 bases and J by 3 bases, with 11 bases between the two germline ends. The CDR3 DNA is TGTGCCAGCAGTGCGGGGATTTTTGGAAACACCATATATTTT. It codes for CASSAGIFGNTIYF.

This clone was counted between two and nine times. V and J are TRBV28 and TRBJ2-7, with 12 bases aligning to TRBD1. J lost 6 bases, V lost 6 bases, and 9 bases had no gene match. In germline, CDR1 is MDHEN, CDR2 SYDVKM. This CDR3 has 15 amino acids. The CDR3 coding sequence is TGTGCCAGCAGCAGACCGGGACAGGGGGCGATCGAGCAGTACTTC. Amino acids: CASSRPGQGAIEQYF.

The chain has TRBV2 and TRBJ2-7; 9 bases are shared with TRBD1. Trimming removed 3 bases from V and 0 bases from J; junction bases left unmatched: 6. Germline loops: CDR1 SNHLY, CDR2 FYNNEI. This CDR3 contains 16 residues. This CDR3 reads CASSDKQGADSYEQYF. CDR3 nucleotide sequence: TGTGCCAGCAGTGACAAACAGGGGGCGGACTCCTACGAGCAGTACTTC.

The chain combines TRBV29-1 with TRBJ2-6, with unresolved D. The CDR3 length is 14 residues. Germline-derived CDR1 and CDR2 are SQVTM and ANQGSEA. The V gene lost 7 bases and the J gene lost 4 bases, with 14 bases spanning the gap. The CDR3 sequence: CSELVVLGANVLTF. CDR3 DNA sequence: TGCAGCGAATTGGTGGTATTAGGGGCCAACGTCCTGACTTTC.

The chain uses TRBV7-8 and TRBJ1-1, with D unresolved. The CDR3 is 14 amino acids. Germline CDR1 is SGHVS and CDR2 is FQNEAQ. With 6 bases removed from V and 1 base from J, the gap between germline ends came to 12 bases. The CDR3 loop reads CASSFTPGNTEAFF. The CDR3 coding sequence is TGTGCCAGCAGTTTCACCCCGGGGAACACTGAAGCTTTCTTT.

The chain employs TRBV29-1 and TRBJ2-2; D unresolved. The germline gives CDR1 SQVTM, CDR2 ANQGSEA. The germline V and J ends were trimmed by 0 bases and 9 bases, with 8 bases remaining between them. The CDR3 totals 12 residues. The CDR3 nucleotides read TGCAGCGTTGAAGATGTGGGAAGGGAGCTGTTTTTT. It codes for CSVEDVGRELFF.

This clone came up a few times. The chain is built from TRBV7-9 and TRBJ2-5; unclear D gene. Germline V gene sequence: CDR1 SEHNR, CDR2 FQNEAQ (reference sequence). V was pared by 6 bases and J by 1 base, with 12 bases between. CDR3 length: 14 amino acids. The CDR3 sequence: CASRLAWGQETQYF. For the CDR3, the DNA is TGTGCCAGCAGGTTGGCATGGGGCCAAGAGACCCAGTACTTC.

The chain uses TRBV7-2 and TRBJ2-6; TRBD2 matches 12 bases. CDR3 length equals 19 residues. Germline values: CDR1 SGHTA, CDR2 FQGNSA. V lost 2 bases and J lost 4; bases outside the gene matches: 9. As DNA, the CDR3 is TGTGCCAGCAGCTTATTGGCCGGACTAGCGGGGAGAGGGGCCAACGTCCTGACTTTC. Protein: CASSLLAGLAGRGANVLTF.